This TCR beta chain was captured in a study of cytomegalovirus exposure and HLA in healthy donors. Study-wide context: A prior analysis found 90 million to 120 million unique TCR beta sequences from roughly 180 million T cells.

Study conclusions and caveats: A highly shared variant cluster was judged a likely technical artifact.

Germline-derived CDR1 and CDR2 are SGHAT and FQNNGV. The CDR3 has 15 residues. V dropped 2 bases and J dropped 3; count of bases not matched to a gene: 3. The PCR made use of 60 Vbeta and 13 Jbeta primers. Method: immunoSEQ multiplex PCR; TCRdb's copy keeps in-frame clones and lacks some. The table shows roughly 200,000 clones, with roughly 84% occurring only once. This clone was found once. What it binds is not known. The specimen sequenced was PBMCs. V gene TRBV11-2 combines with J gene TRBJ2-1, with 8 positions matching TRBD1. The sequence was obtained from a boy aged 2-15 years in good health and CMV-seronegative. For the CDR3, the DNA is TGTGCCAGCAGCTTACCTACAGGGGGCTACAATGAGCAGTTCTTC. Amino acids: CASSLPTGGYNEQFF.